The sequence of this T cell receptor (beta chain) was determined in a study of T cell changes during pregnancy in multiple sclerosis. The germline V gene has CDR1 SGHRS and CDR2 YFSETQ. V shed 0 bases, J shed 7 bases, and the junction held 6 bases outside the gene matches. This CDR3 contains 15 residues. The assay was immunoSEQ multiplex PCR, and TCRdb's table has in-frame clones only and misses some. Counted here are about 74,000 clones, about nine tenths occurring once; the ten biggest clones make up 3% to 4%. The sequencing here drew on peripheral blood, taken before pregnancy. The source of this sequence is a female donor with multiple sclerosis, enrolled in a pregnancy study. The chain links TRBV5-1 to TRBJ2-7; 11 bases agree with TRBD1. The CDR3 DNA reads TGCGCCAGCAGCTTGGTGCGGACAGGGGGCTCGGAGCAGTACTTC. Translating gives CASSLVRTGGSEQYF.